This T cell receptor (beta chain) was sequenced in a study of cytomegalovirus exposure and HLA in healthy donors (dated by TCRdb to 2016 to 2017). With regard to the full study: In an earlier analysis of roughly 590 of the donors, less than 350 Gb of sequence data and 90 million to 120 million unique TCR beta sequences from about 179 million T cells were reported. Around 320 gigabases of sequencing data and approximately 85 million unique TCR sequences were included in an early release covering several hundred HLA-typed donors. Among the roughly 400 genotyped donors, around 81% belonged to the genetic ancestry cluster associated with self-reported Caucasian donors. The study aimed to test whether signatures of past pathogen exposure could be identified by cataloging public T cell receptors. The study used immunosequencing to profile the T cell repertoires of approximately 640 subjects and linked those repertoires to cytomegalovirus serostatus. Besides the first cohort of about 730 subjects, a separate validation cohort made up of about 120 different subjects was used. High-throughput TCR immunosequencing, statistical association of individual TCRs with disease status, and machine learning were combined to predict cytomegalovirus infection status. A later analysis re-analyzed previously published TCR beta repertoires from hundreds of donors and added high-resolution HLA genotyping to study TCR occurrence patterns. Rather than using new phenotypic data, the later analysis identified candidate immune exposures from TCR beta sequences and from how often those sequences occurred across donors. An earlier analysis of 587 of the donors applied high-throughput TCR beta sequencing to assess whether each TCR beta V gene segment acted as functional or pseudogenic. Alongside the repertoire data, information on donor age, sex, ethnicity and CMV serostatus was compiled. A later genetic analysis took genome-wide SNP genotypes for about three fifths of the 666 donors and used that subset as a discovery cohort. All discovery cohort repertoires had been generated on a single sequencing platform. HLA typing included class I and class II loci at four-digit resolution. The number of typed donors differed by locus: about 629-640 for A, B, C, DRB1 and DQB1; 522 for DQA1; around 580 for DPA1; and 450 to 480 for DPB1. Five DR-DQ haplotypes were handled as single units for association and clustering, since linkage in the cohort was strong. Across 398 genotyped donors of the cohort, an average of 235,054 unique TCR beta nucleotide sequences per donor were sequenced, and 15% to 20% of those sequences were non-productive.

Details on this clone: Its recognized antigen is unknown.

The method was the immunoSEQ multiplex PCR assay. For the multiplex PCR, a mixture combining 60 forward primers for TCR Vbeta segments and 13 reverse primers for TCR Jbeta segments was used. The CDR3 region of rearranged TCR beta genes was amplified from genomic DNA with a multiplex PCR assay. On the Illumina HiSeq System, the amplified TCR beta libraries were sequenced as 87-base-pair reads. On the authors' methods: A later analysis tallied around 80 million unique TCR beta chains across the 666 repertoires, and 10 million to 11 million of those chains were shared by two or more donors. Raw reads were error-corrected and collapsed into unique sequences with a nearest-neighbor algorithm that merged closely related sequences to remove PCR and sequencing errors. To assign V, D and J gene segments, CDR3 sequences were aligned to IMGT reference sequences. Each retained sequence needed at least a six-nucleotide match to both a V gene segment and a J gene segment. Rearrangements were called productive when the CDR3 lacked stop codons and stayed in frame with V and J; all others were non-productive. Following IMGT convention, CDR3 was defined as the stretch from the second conserved V-encoded cysteine up to the conserved J-encoded phenylalanine. In an earlier analysis of just under 600 of the donors, sequences lacking an unambiguous match to a single V gene segment were excluded. An earlier analysis of several hundred of the donors classified V segments as functional when productive rearrangements were above 56.7% and as segregating when the standard deviation between donors was above 5%. A statistical classification framework was developed to diagnose cytomegalovirus status using the catalog of TCR beta chain sequences. A later analysis assigned V and J genes by comparing TCR nucleotide sequences with IMGT/GENE-DB human TR gene sequences. Using the TCRdist pipeline, a later analysis assigned CDR3 sequences along with most-parsimonious VDJ recombination scenarios. In a later analysis, every TCR beta chain was defined by the combination of its CDR3 amino acid sequence and its V-gene family, and reads without a unique V-gene family were dropped. As a way to deal with suspected cross-contamination and a sequencing artifact, a later analysis dropped 450 to 600 nucleotide sequences that were highly shared and had low generation probability. In a later analysis, a clonal expansion index for each public chain was calculated from normalized within-repertoire ranks of inferred template counts. A later analysis computed generation probabilities with a VDJ recombination model fitted to out-of-frame rearrangements, and checked the results against IGoR. In a later analysis, TCR-TCR, TCR-HLA and TCR-CMV co-occurrence was scored with hypergeometric tests, and a repertoire-size bias correction was applied to TCR pairs. In a later analysis, false discovery rates were estimated by permuting HLA or CMV assignments 20 times. A later analysis grouped co-occurring TCRs with DBSCAN, adding TCRdist sequence similarity when clustering within HLA-allele-positive subsets. Repertoires with fewer than 30,000 or more than 120,000 public chains, plus five repertoires with anomalous nucleotide sharing, were excluded from co-occurrence clustering. Sourced from immuneACCESS, this table was stored by TCRdb with only in-frame sequences that have V and J called. A share of the clones is absent; for the studies checked, an unresolved V gene accounts for under half, and the remainder has no known explanation. That table furnishes V, J and clone size, whereas the DNA furnished D and trimming. Per the sample table, the count is some 51,000 clones. About 10% of the sample rests with the top ten.

Overall study outcomes, separate from this receptor: Compared with the 666-donor mean, donors in an Asian-associated ancestry cluster had fewer N-insertions in productive TCRs, according to a later genetic analysis. Most CMV-associated TCR beta chains appeared to be HLA-restricted in a later analysis, and the HLA associations seemed to be driven largely by CMV exposure. Roughly uniform sequencing depth across donors was assumed in presence/absence analyses, although this assumption may not hold. Most TCR sequences were observed very rarely across donors, whereas some public TCRs were present in many individuals. Cytomegalovirus status was reported to be diagnosed by the classifier with high specificity and sensitivity in both the original and validation cohorts. An association between a missense DCLRE1C variant and V-gene and J-gene trimming of TCR beta chains was found in a later genetic analysis and replicated in an independent cohort. Because HLA typing was missing for some donors at each locus, association tests included only the typed subset. Three of the identified cytomegalovirus-associated TCR beta chains were confirmed in vitro to be specific for cytomegalovirus antigens. A further reported finding was that TCR beta sequences accurately predicted the HLA-A and HLA-B alleles for most subjects in the first cohort. A later analysis found that TCR association rates varied across HLA loci, with DRB1 alleles showing the most associated TCRs and HLA-C alleles the fewest. A later analysis associated 16,951 TCR beta sequences with specific HLA alleles at a false discovery rate of 0.05. In an earlier analysis of about 540 of the donors, most TCR beta V segments were observed in productive rearrangements about 87% or about 30% of the time, broadly matching IMGT annotations. Linkage disequilibrium might explain the correlated functional status among segregating V segments, but an unknown experimental factor could not be ruled out. Because counts were too low, around 18 rarely observed V segments, including chromosome 9 orphons, were left out of the earlier analysis of over 550 of the donors. Compared with equally common non-associated chains, HLA-associated TCR beta chains in a later analysis were more clonally expanded and had lower generation probabilities. Immune exposure information for the cohort was limited to CMV serostatus. In a later analysis, several top co-occurrence clusters were reported to appear linked to parvovirus B19, influenza, CMV and Epstein-Barr virus. When HLA alleles, especially DR and DQ, strongly co-occurred, attributing TCR associations to individual alleles was difficult. This cohort had only TCR beta chains sequenced, and the lack of alpha or paired-chain data limited which features could be detected. It was suggested by the authors that the approach could potentially be generalized to other disease states and immunological phenotypes. The study gave a list of more than 150 TCR beta chains associated with cytomegalovirus. Some IMGT-functional V segments, including TRBV6-2 and TRBV6-3, could not be distinguished by the 87-base-pair reads and were therefore excluded. A cluster of highly shared sequence variants was judged likely to be a technical artifact of the sequencing pipeline.

The CDR3, from cysteine to phenylalanine, totals 15 residues. Only the CDR3 DNA stays, 45 bases, in frame from base 1. The junction shows trimming of 7 bases on V and 0 bases on J, plus 12 bases between the germline ends. The germline V gene encodes CDR1 MDHEN and CDR2 SYDVKM. The cohort comprised around 700 healthy bone marrow donors. All cohort members were sampled while nominally healthy, although unrecorded immune exposures were likely present. The donor was CMV seropositive and belonged to the group of about 290 seropositive cohort members. Each donor provided a peripheral blood sample, and peripheral blood mononuclear cells were used for TCR beta sequencing. Genomic DNA extraction from the blood cell samples was performed with the Qiagen DNeasy Blood Extraction Kit.

The V and J genes are TRBV28 and TRBJ1-4, with the identity of the D gene unclear. Sequenced material: PBMCs. This TCR derives from a man aged 45 to 65 in good health and CMV-seropositive. CDR3 reads: CASTIPGSTNEKLFF. The DNA is TGTGCCAGCACTATTCCAGGATCAACTAATGAAAAACTGTTTTTT.